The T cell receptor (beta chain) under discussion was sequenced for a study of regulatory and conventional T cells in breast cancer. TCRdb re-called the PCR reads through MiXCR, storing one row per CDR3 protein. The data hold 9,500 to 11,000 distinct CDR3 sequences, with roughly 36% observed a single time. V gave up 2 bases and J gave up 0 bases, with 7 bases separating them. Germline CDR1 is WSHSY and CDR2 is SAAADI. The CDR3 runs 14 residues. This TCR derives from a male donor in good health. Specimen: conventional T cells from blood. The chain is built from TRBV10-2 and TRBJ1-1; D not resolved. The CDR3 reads CASSEIFMNTEAFF. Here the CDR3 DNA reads TGCGCCAGCAGTGAGATTTTTATGAACACTGAAGCTTTCTTT.